Shown below are 31 T cell receptor beta chains from a single sample sequenced in a study of CD8+ T cells in alopecia areata. The sequencing template was cDNA reverse transcribed from extracted RNA. Profiled with immunoSEQ multiplex PCR; TCRdb holds only in-frame clones, not every one. The sample contains 150,000 to 200,000 clones, 65% to 75% of which appear only once. The sample was CD8+ T cells sorted from blood, taken at week 0. The receptors originated from a human donor with alopecia areata.

This clone has only a few counts. The chain links TRBV15 to TRBJ2-5; TRBD2 matches 13 bases. The CDR3 is made up of 18 amino acids. Germline CDR1 and CDR2: LNHNV and YYDKDF (reference sequence). The V and J ends lost 8 bases and 0 bases, in that order; junction bases with no gene match: 12. CDR3 nucleotide sequence: TGTGCCACCTCAGGAAGGACTAGCGGGGGCCCGTACCAAGAGACCCAGTACTTC. This encodes CATSGRTSGGPYQETQYF.

This rearrangement joins TRBV5-4 to TRBJ1-6, with D hard to call. V was cut by 2 bases and J by 14 bases, with 8 bases left in between. Germline V lookup: CDR1 SGHNT, CDR2 YYREEE (reference sequence). The CDR3 contains 11 residues. The CDR3 nucleotides are TGTGCCAGCAGCTTCGGCGGAACCCTCCACTTT. It codes for CASSFGGTLHF. The complete variable domain, with remaining parts taken from reference TRBV5-4 and TRBJ1-6, reads ETGVTQSPTHLIKTRGQQVTLRCSSQSGHNTVSWYQQALGQGPQFIFQYYREEENGRGNFPPRFSGLQFPNYSSELNVNALELDDSALYLCASSFGGTLHFGNGTRLTVT.

This sequence joins TRBV9 and TRBJ2-3; perhaps TRBD2 as D (6 bases). In germline, CDR1 is SGDLS, CDR2 YYNGEE. The CDR3 loop spans 17 amino acids. V was trimmed by 0 bases and J by 0 bases, leaving 14 bases between them. CDR3 bases: TGTGCCAGCAGCGTAGGACTAGGTCGCTCTAGCACAGATACGCAGTATTTT. Amino acid sequence: CASSVGLGRSSTDTQYF. The full variable domain, with the rest looked up from reference TRBV9 and TRBJ2-3, is DSGVTQTPKHLITATGQRVTLRCSPRSGDLSVYWYQQSLDQGLQFLIQYYNGEERAKGNILERFSAQQFPDLHSELNLSSLELGDSALYFCASSVGLGRSSTDTQYFGPGTRLTVL.

The chain employs TRBV5-8 and TRBJ1-1; tentative D call: TRBD1 (5 bases). V dropped 4 bases and J dropped 0 bases, with 16 bases sitting between them. Germline V gene data show CDR1 as SGHTS and CDR2 as YDEGEE. The CDR3 covers 16 residues. The CDR3 here is CASSHRDGFMNTEAFF. The CDR3 coding sequence is TGTGCCAGCAGCCACCGGGACGGTTTTATGAACACTGAAGCTTTCTTT.

The chain joins TRBV29-1 to TRBJ1-4; no definite D call. The ends were cut back, 7 bases at V and 1 base at J, with 7 bases in the middle. The CDR3 extends over 12 amino acids. Germline V gene sequence: CDR1 SQVTM, CDR2 ANQGSEA. CDR3 nucleotide sequence: TGCAGCGCTCCGGGAACTAATGAAAAACTGTTTTTT. Translated, it gives CSAPGTNEKLFF.

J is TRBJ1-1 and V is TRBV13, with TRBD1 matching over 10 bases. CDR3 length: 16 residues. Unmatched junction bases numbered 7, after V lost 5 bases and J lost 1 base. Germline CDR1 is PRHDT and CDR2 is FYEKMQ (reference sequence). The CDR3, as DNA: TGTGCCAGCAGCGCGCGCGGGGACAGGGGGAACACTGAAGCTTTCTTT. This encodes CASSARGDRGNTEAFF.

The V and J genes are TRBV6-5 and TRBJ2-1, with 7 bases matching TRBD2. V gave up 5 bases and J gave up 0 bases; unmatched junction bases: 4. The germline V gene has CDR1 MNHEY and CDR2 SVGAGI. The CDR3 is 15 amino acids. Here the CDR3 DNA reads TGTGCCAGCAGTCCGCGGGGGACCTCCTACAATGAGCAGTTCTTC. This encodes CASSPRGTSYNEQFF.

This clone was recorded once. The chain carries TRBV5-1 and TRBJ2-1; no firm D call. Germline CDR1 reads SGHRS; CDR2 reads YFSETQ. Between the trimmed V and J ends, which lost 0 bases and 10 bases, there was a span of 8 bases. The CDR3 is made up of 12 amino acids. CDR3 sequence (DNA): TGCGCCAGCAGCTTGGATTCACGGGAGCAGTTCTTC. It specifies CASSLDSREQFF.

There are many counts of this clone. This chain connects TRBV7-6 to TRBJ2-7; D remains unclear. Germline V gene sequence: CDR1 SGHVS, CDR2 FNYEAQ. Between the trimmed V and J ends, which lost 2 bases and 0 bases, there was a span of 11 bases. This CDR3 is built from 15 residues. CDR3 sequence: CASSLKADSSYEQYF. The CDR3 region has the DNA TGTGCCAGCAGCTTAAAGGCAGATAGCTCCTACGAGCAGTACTTC. The complete variable domain, with remaining parts taken from reference TRBV7-6 and TRBJ2-7, reads GAGVSQSPRYKVTKRGQDVALRCDPISGHVSLYWYRQALGQGPEFLTYFNYEAQQDKSGLPNDRFSAERPEGSISTLTIQRTEQRDSAMYRCASSLKADSSYEQYFGPGTRLTVT.

J is TRBJ2-3 and V is TRBV6-5; a weak D match, TRBD2 (6 bases). The CDR3 has 15 residues. Trimming left V 8 bases short and J 0 bases short, with 15 bases between. Per germline, CDR1 MNHEY and CDR2 SVGAGI. CDR3 in amino acids: CASRFSLASTDTQYF. The CDR3 nucleotides read TGTGCCAGCCGGTTCAGTCTAGCGAGCACAGATACGCAGTATTTT.

V gene TRBV23-1 combines with J gene TRBJ1-6, with 10 bases that match TRBD1. TRBV23-1 qualifies as an ORF whose function is uncertain. The ends lost 0 bases at V and 6 bases at J; junction bases unmatched: 11. This CDR3 spans 19 amino acids. The CDR3 DNA sequence: TGCGCCAGCAGTCAATCCGCGACAGGGGGCATTAGATGTAATTCACCCCTCCACTTT. Translated: CASSQSATGGIRCNSPLHF.

This clone was found a few times. The chain couples TRBV10-3 to TRBJ2-7; the D gene is possibly TRBD2 (6 bases). The ends were cut back, 11 bases at V and 6 bases at J, with 11 bases in the middle. Germline-derived CDR1 and CDR2 are ENHRY and SYGVKD. The CDR3 has 10 residues. The CDR3 loop reads CAAGQREQYF. In DNA, the CDR3 is TGTGCCGCGGGGCAGCGCGAGCAGTACTTC.

The V call is TRBV2, the J call TRBJ1-2, with a possible D match to TRBD1 (5 bases). V gave up 3 bases and J gave up 8 bases, with 7 bases separating them. CDR3 size: 11 residues. Germline CDR1 and CDR2: SNHLY and FYNNEI. The CDR3 region has the DNA TGTGCCAGCAGTGACAGGGTCGGCTACACCTTC. Protein: CASSDRVGYTF.

The chain links TRBV7-9 to TRBJ2-5; TRBD2 is a possible D gene (5 bases). Trimming took 6 bases from V and 7 from J, leaving 18 bases between them. CDR3 length: 14 amino acids. Germline V CDR1 and CDR2: SEHNR, FQNEAQ (reference sequence). The CDR3 spells CASSGDRRSTTQYF. CDR3 nucleotide sequence: TGTGCCAGCAGTGGGGATCGGAGGTCGACGACCCAGTACTTC.

The rearrangement links TRBV27 to TRBJ2-7; D gene uncertain. Between the trimmed V and J ends, which lost 0 bases and 3 bases, there was a span of 12 bases. Germline V lookup: CDR1 MNHEY, CDR2 SMNVEV (reference sequence). The CDR3 spans 15 residues. In DNA, the CDR3 is TGTGCCAGCAGTTTATCGCCCGGGTCCATCTACGAGCAGTACTTC. Residues: CASSLSPGSIYEQYF.

This clone occurred a few times. The V call is TRBV2, the J call TRBJ2-7; D is perhaps TRBD2 (6 bases). The V gene's germline CDR1 is SNHLY and CDR2 FYNNEI. The CDR3 sequence is 13 residues long. The V end lost 3 bases, the J end lost 5 bases, and 11 bases lay between the germline ends. The CDR3 loop is CASSEEGSDEQYF. The CDR3 DNA reads TGTGCCAGCAGTGAGGAGGGGTCGGACGAGCAGTACTTC.

This sequence joins TRBV29-1 and TRBJ1-4; D might be TRBD1 (5 bases). V lost 4 bases and J 5 bases, leaving 8 bases between the germline ends. Germline V CDR1 and CDR2: SQVTM, ANQGSEA. This CDR3 region has 12 residues. The CDR3 loop reads CSVVGRNEKLFF. The DNA for the CDR3 is TGCAGCGTTGTGGGGCGAAATGAAAAACTGTTTTTT. Full variable domain (missing parts from reference TRBV29-1 and TRBJ1-4): SAVISQKPSRDICQRGTSLTIQCQVDSQVTMMFWYRQQPGQSLTLIATANQGSEATYESGFVIDKFPISRPNLTFSTLTVSNMSPEDSSIYLCSVVGRNEKLFFGSGTQLSVL.

The V gene is TRBV4-1, the J gene TRBJ1-6; D uncertain. The CDR3 covers 13 residues. The germline CDR1 and CDR2 sequences are MGHRA and YSYEKL. Trimming removed 0 bases at V and 10 bases at J, with 7 bases between. CDR3 sequence reads: CASSQDGLSPLHF. In nucleotides, the CDR3 is TGCGCCAGCAGCCAAGATGGCCTCTCACCCCTCCACTTT.

This sequence joins TRBV7-9 and TRBJ1-4; D remains unclear. The CDR3 spans 13 residues. Trimming removed 3 bases from V and 12 bases from J, with 14 bases in between. Germline V gene sequence: CDR1 SEHNR, CDR2 FQNEAQ (reference sequence). In nucleotides, the CDR3 is TGTGCCAGCAGCTTGTTTCAAGACGCGGAACTGTTTTTT. It encodes CASSLFQDAELFF. The full variable domain, completed using reference TRBV7-9 and TRBJ1-4, is DTGVSQNPRHKITKRGQNVTFRCDPISEHNRLYWYRQTLGQGPEFLTYFQNEAQLEKSRLLSDRFSAERPKGSFSTLEIQRTEQGDSAMYLCASSLFQDAELFFGSGTQLSVL.

The chain is built from TRBV29-1 and TRBJ1-1; TRBD1 might be the D (5 bases). The CDR3 contains 13 residues. V was trimmed by 3 bases and J by 5 bases, leaving 13 bases between them. Germline V gene sequence: CDR1 SQVTM, CDR2 ANQGSEA. The CDR3 sequence is CSVDRAGQTEAFF. The CDR3 coding sequence is TGCAGCGTTGATCGGGCAGGGCAGACTGAAGCTTTCTTT.

The chain's CDR3 is CASSETSAGQGGSPLHF. The CDR3 DNA sequence: TGTGCCAGCAGTGAAACGTCTGCCGGACAGGGAGGTTCACCCCTCCACTTT. The V call is TRBV2, the J call TRBJ1-6, with 8 nucleotides matching TRBD1. Germline V gene sequence: CDR1 SNHLY, CDR2 FYNNEI. V dropped 2 bases and J dropped 9; count of bases not matched to a gene: 12. The CDR3 extends over 17 amino acids.

The V gene is TRBV7-9, the J gene TRBJ2-1; 7 positions match TRBD1. The CDR3 has 14 residues. Germline CDR1 SEHNR, CDR2 FQNEAQ (reference sequence). J was trimmed by 4 bases and V by 6 bases; bases with no gene match: 6. The CDR3 DNA is TGTGCCAGCAGGACCCAGGGGGAATACAATGAGCAGTTCTTC. Its translation is CASRTQGEYNEQFF.

The chain carries TRBV29-1 and TRBJ1-1, with TRBD1 as a possible D gene (5 bases). The CDR3 totals 12 residues. Germline-derived CDR1 and CDR2 are SQVTM and ANQGSEA. Trimming pared 2 bases from V and 1 base from J, leaving 5 bases between. CDR3 residues: CSVEQGNTEAFF. As DNA, the CDR3 is TGCAGCGTTGAACAGGGGAACACTGAAGCTTTCTTT. The full variable domain, with the rest looked up from reference TRBV29-1 and TRBJ1-1, is SAVISQKPSRDICQRGTSLTIQCQVDSQVTMMFWYRQQPGQSLTLIATANQGSEATYESGFVIDKFPISRPNLTFSTLTVSNMSPEDSSIYLCSVEQGNTEAFFGQGTRLTVV.

This clone was picked up a small number of times. This chain links TRBV10-3 with TRBJ2-1; D not resolved. CDR3 size: 13 residues. Germline CDR1 reads ENHRY; CDR2 reads SYGVKD. V lost 4 bases and J 10 bases, leaving 14 bases between the germline ends. DNA of the CDR3: TGTGCCATCAGTGTCTCGACCCCCGCGGAGCAGTTCTTC. This sequence encodes CAISVSTPAEQFF.

This clone was detected only a few times. The V gene is TRBV10-3, the J gene TRBJ2-5; maybe TRBD2 (6 bases). The V end was cut by 6 bases, the J end by 5 bases, with 22 bases between. The CDR3 contains 16 residues. Germline V gene sequence: CDR1 ENHRY, CDR2 SYGVKD. This chain's CDR3 is CAIREIILGGVETQYF. For the CDR3, the DNA is TGTGCCATCAGGGAGATCATCCTGGGCGGGGTTGAGACCCAGTACTTC.

The CDR3 nucleotides read TGTGCCACCAGCGGGGCGGTGGTCACCGGGGAGCTGTTTTTT. Protein: CATSGAVVTGELFF. The chain has TRBV15 and TRBJ2-2, with D maybe TRBD1 (5 bases). Germline CDR1 reads LNHNV; CDR2 reads YYDKDF (reference sequence). The V end lost 5 bases, the J end lost 4 bases, and 11 bases lay between the germline ends. This CDR3 has 14 amino acids.

This chain connects TRBV5-1 to TRBJ2-5; weak D call: TRBD2 (6 bases). The CDR3 contains 14 residues. The germline CDR1 and CDR2 sequences are SGHRS and YFSETQ. The V and J ends lost 4 bases and 3 bases respectively, with 13 bases between them. The CDR3 DNA follows: TGCGCCAGCAGCCTACGTGCGGGAAAAGAGACCCAGTACTTC. Translation: CASSLRAGKETQYF.

This clone was picked up a small number of times. The chain uses TRBV7-9 and TRBJ2-5, with D hard to call. V was clipped by 8 bases and J by 1 base, with 14 bases between them. This CDR3 has 14 residues. The germline CDR1 and CDR2 sequences are SEHNR and FQNEAQ (reference sequence). The CDR3 sequence: CASGRGQFQETQYF. Here the CDR3 DNA reads TGTGCCAGCGGACGTGGGCAGTTCCAAGAGACCCAGTACTTC.

This clone has a single count. In nucleotides, the CDR3 is TGTGCCAGCAGCCTCAGCGGCAGCTCAAAGAATGAGCAGTTCTTC. Translated: CASSLSGSSKNEQFF. The chain links TRBV7-9 to TRBJ2-1; perhaps TRBD2 as D (5 bases). V was cut by 5 bases and J by 7 bases, with 18 bases left in between. Germline-derived CDR1 and CDR2 are SEHNR and FQNEAQ (reference sequence). The length of the CDR3 is 15 residues.

The V gene is TRBV11-3, the J gene TRBJ1-2; no clear D. Germline V lookup: CDR1 SGHNT, CDR2 YENEEA. Trimming pared 5 bases from V and 8 bases from J, leaving 18 bases between. The CDR3 sequence is 14 residues long. The chain's CDR3 is CASSAPGPWPGYTF. The CDR3 DNA sequence: TGTGCCAGCAGCGCTCCCGGACCCTGGCCGGGCTACACCTTC. The variable domain in full, with the rest retrieved from reference TRBV11-3 and TRBJ1-2, is EAGVVQSPRYKIIEKKQPVAFWCNPISGHNTLYWYLQNLGQGPELLIRYENEEAVDDSQLPKDRFSAERLKGVDSTLKIQPAELGDSAVYLCASSAPGPWPGYTFGSGTRLTVV.

In this sample, this clone turned up a few times. This chain connects TRBV25-1 to TRBJ1-6; 7 positions agree with TRBD1. CDR3 length equals 13 residues. V lost 3 bases, J lost 10 bases, and 3 bases stayed unmatched. Germline assignment: CDR1 MGHDK and CDR2 SYGVNS. CDR3 sequence: CASSDGTESPLHF. The CDR3 region has the DNA TGTGCCAGCAGTGATGGGACAGAGTCACCCCTCCACTTT.